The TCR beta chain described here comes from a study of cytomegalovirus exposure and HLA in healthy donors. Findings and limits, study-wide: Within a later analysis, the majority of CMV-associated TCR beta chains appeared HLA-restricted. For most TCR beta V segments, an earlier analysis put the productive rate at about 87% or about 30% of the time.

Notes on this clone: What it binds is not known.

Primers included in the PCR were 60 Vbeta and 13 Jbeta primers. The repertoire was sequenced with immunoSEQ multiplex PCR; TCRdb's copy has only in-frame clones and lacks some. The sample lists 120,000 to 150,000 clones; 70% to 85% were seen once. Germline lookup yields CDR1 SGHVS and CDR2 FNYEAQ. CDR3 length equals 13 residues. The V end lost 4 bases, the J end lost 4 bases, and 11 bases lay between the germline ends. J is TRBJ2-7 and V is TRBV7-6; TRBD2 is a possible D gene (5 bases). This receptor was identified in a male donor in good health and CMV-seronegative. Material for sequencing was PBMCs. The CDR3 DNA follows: TGTGCCAGCAGCTCTGGACTCAGTTACGAGCAGTACTTC. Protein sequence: CASSSGLSYEQYF.